Below are 27 T cell receptor beta chains sequenced from a single sample in a study of vaccination effects on CD4 cells after COVID-19. CD4+ T cells specific for antigen were expanded with viral peptide pools by the ViraFEST assay before sequencing. Isolation of CD4+ T cells took place after around 10 days of culture. Negative nucleocapsid antibody tests before and after vaccination confirmed no previous SARS-CoV-2 infection. Sequencing used immunoSEQ multiplex PCR; TCRdb keeps in-frame clones, though not all of them. The sample lists about 68,000 clones; 80% were seen once. These TCRs' antigens remain unknown. This sample comprised CD4+ T cells from PBMCs cultured with SARS-CoV-2 spike peptides, obtained before COVID-19 vaccination. Receptors were obtained from a human donor who received a COVID-19 vaccine.

This sequence joins TRBV5-4 and TRBJ2-3; D not certain. The germline V and J ends were trimmed by 0 bases and 0 bases, with 2 bases remaining between them. The CDR3 covers 13 residues. From germline, CDR1 is SGHNT and CDR2 YYREEE (reference sequence). CDR3 nucleotide sequence: TGTGCCAGCAGCTTGGACAGCACAGATACGCAGTATTTT. Amino acid sequence: CASSLDSTDTQYF.

V usage is TRBV11-3 and J usage is TRBJ2-2; D is perhaps TRBD2 (6 bases). Per germline, CDR1 SGHNT and CDR2 YENEEA. V was cut by 4 bases and J by 2 bases, with 11 bases left in between. The CDR3 sequence is 15 residues long. Written as DNA, the CDR3 is TGTGCCAGCAGCTATTCGGGGGTAAACACCGGGGAGCTGTTTTTT. It translates to CASSYSGVNTGELFF.

V is TRBV7-2 and J is TRBJ1-4; D is undetermined. The CDR3 sequence is 14 residues long. Germline lookup yields CDR1 SGHTA and CDR2 FQGNSA. Deletions cut 1 base from V and 7 bases from J, with 10 bases between. CDR3 DNA: TGTGCCAGCAGCTTAGGCAAAGGGAGTGAAAAACTGTTTTTT. Its protein product is CASSLGKGSEKLFF.

Of note for this clone: Relative to the germline gene, one junction end is altered; a read error may explain this. This chain joins TRBV7-3 and TRBJ2-2; 9 nucleotides line up with TRBD2. CDR1 is SGHTA and CDR2 is FQGTGA in the germline V gene. This CDR3 is built from 19 residues. CDR3 bases: TGTGCCAGCAGCCCCCAGAAGACTAGCGGAACATCGAACACCGGGGAGCGGTTTTTT. It is translated as CASSPQKTSGTSNTGERFF.

The J gene is TRBJ1-6, the V gene TRBV3-1 (or the pseudogene TRBV3-2); D is ambiguous. CDR1 is LGHDT and CDR2 is YNNKEL in the germline V gene (reference sequence). The CDR3 extends over 13 amino acids. Trimming left V 4 bases short and J 10 bases short, with 11 bases between. DNA of the CDR3: TGTGCCAGCAGCCCCTCCTCGGAATCACCCCTCCACTTT. Translating it yields CASSPSSESPLHF.

The chain combines TRBV6-5 with TRBJ2-7; possibly TRBD1 for D (5 bases). The CDR3 has 15 residues. The germline V gene encodes CDR1 MNHEY and CDR2 SVGAGI. V lost 4 bases and J 0 bases, leaving 13 bases between the germline ends. CDR3 DNA: TGTGCCAGCAGTTGGTTCCAGGGAAGCTCCTACGAGCAGTACGTC. It translates to CASSWFQGSSYEQYV.

V is TRBV5-8 and J is TRBJ2-3; D ambiguous. Germline assignment: CDR1 SGHTS and CDR2 YDEGEE. The V end was cut by 7 bases, the J end by 2 bases, with 14 bases between. The CDR3 runs 14 residues. The CDR3 is CASPSTVFTDTQYF. CDR3 DNA: TGTGCCAGCCCGTCGACGGTTTTCACAGATACGCAGTATTTT.

This chain connects TRBV27 to TRBJ1-5; D perhaps matches TRBD1 (5 bases). The CDR3 has 13 amino acids. CDR1 and CDR2 (germline): MNHEY, SMNVEV (reference sequence). The germline V and J ends were trimmed by 6 bases and 4 bases, with 10 bases remaining between them. The CDR3 region is CASRGRENQPQHF. The CDR3 bases are TGTGCCAGCAGGGGGCGGGAGAATCAGCCCCAGCATTTT.

The chain recombines TRBV5-1 with TRBJ2-3; 16 bases agree with TRBD2. This CDR3 has 19 residues. The germline gives CDR1 SGHRS, CDR2 YFSETQ. The V segment lost 3 bases and the J segment 3 bases; nucleotides outside the gene matches: 10. The CDR3 reads CASSSGTSGGAVVTDTQYF. The CDR3 DNA is TGCGCCAGCAGCTCGGGGACTAGCGGGGGGGCCGTGGTGACAGATACGCAGTATTTT.

This sequence joins TRBV18 and TRBJ1-3; D ambiguous. Looked up from germline, CDR1 is KGHSH and CDR2 is LQKENI. V gave up 5 bases and J gave up 0 bases, with 11 bases separating them. The CDR3 loop spans 15 amino acids. The CDR3 loop is CASSNAQVSGNTIYF. The CDR3 DNA follows: TGTGCCAGCTCAAACGCCCAGGTCTCTGGAAACACCATATATTTT.

V usage is TRBV6-5 and J usage is TRBJ2-3; 10 nucleotides line up with TRBD1. The J segment lost 3 bases and the V segment lost 8 bases, leaving 5 bases of the junction unmatched. Germline lookup yields CDR1 MNHEY and CDR2 SVGAGI. This CDR3 region has 14 residues. The DNA of the CDR3 is TGTGCCAGCTACGACAGGGGGCGAACAGATACGCAGTATTTT. This sequence encodes CASYDRGRTDTQYF.

This clone was found a few times. In DNA form, the CDR3 reads TGCGCCAGCAGCTTGGTGGGCAGGGCCAACACCGGGGAGCTGTTTTTT. Amino acids: CASSLVGRANTGELFF. The chain is built from TRBV5-1 and TRBJ2-2, with D perhaps matching TRBD1 (5 bases). Germline loops: CDR1 SGHRS, CDR2 YFSETQ. CDR3 size: 16 residues. V dropped 0 bases and J dropped 2 bases, with 11 bases sitting between them. Full variable domain (remainder filled in from reference TRBV5-1 and TRBJ2-2): KAGVTQTPRYLIKTRGQQVTLSCSPISGHRSVSWYQQTPGQGLQFLFEYFSETQRNKGNFPGRFSGRQFSNSRSEMNVSTLELGDSALYLCASSLVGRANTGELFFGEGSRLTVL.

The chain employs TRBV6-6 and TRBJ1-3; D ambiguous. The CDR3 sequence is 13 residues long. V lost 2 bases and J lost 2, with 4 bases in between. Germline V gene lookup returns CDR1 MNHNY and CDR2 SVGAGI (reference sequence). CDR3 residues: CASSYGTGNTIYF. CDR3 sequence (DNA): TGTGCCAGCAGTTACGGTACTGGAAACACCATATATTTT.

This chain uses TRBV3-1 (or the pseudogene TRBV3-2) with TRBJ2-2; a possible D gene is TRBD1 (6 bases). This CDR3 spans 14 amino acids. The germline V gene has CDR1 LGHDT and CDR2 YNNKEL (reference sequence). V gave up 4 bases and J gave up 3 bases, with 9 bases separating them. The CDR3 loop is CASSPGQHTGELFF. In nucleotides, the CDR3 is TGTGCCAGCAGCCCTGGACAGCACACCGGGGAGCTGTTTTTT.

This chain connects TRBV9 to TRBJ2-5, with D perhaps matching TRBD1 (6 bases). This CDR3 is 15 amino acids long. V shed 1 base and J shed 5 bases, with 15 bases lying between them. Germline lookup yields CDR1 SGDLS and CDR2 YYNGEE. CDR3 protein: CASSVRGDRIETQYF. CDR3 coding DNA: TGTGCCAGCAGCGTAAGGGGCGACAGGATTGAGACCCAGTACTTC.

V usage is TRBV7-3 and J usage is TRBJ2-5; the match to TRBD1 covers 9 bases. The germline gives CDR1 SGHTA, CDR2 FQGTGA. Losses at the gene ends were 3 bases for V and 9 bases for J; bases not matched to a gene: 8. The CDR3 is made up of 14 amino acids. CDR3 protein: CASSLTGGDRAQYF. The CDR3, as DNA: TGTGCCAGCAGCTTGACAGGGGGGGACAGGGCCCAGTACTTC.

The V and J genes are TRBV5-1 and TRBJ2-3; no reliable D call. The CDR3 is made up of 14 amino acids. CDR1 is SGHRS and CDR2 is YFSETQ in the germline V gene. Trimming left V 4 bases short and J 4 bases short, with 13 bases between. The DNA for the CDR3 is TGCGCCAGCAGCCTTACCCCTGAGGCAGATACGCAGTATTTT. This sequence encodes CASSLTPEADTQYF.

V and J are TRBV18 and TRBJ2-7; D call uncertain. Trimming removed 4 bases at V and 4 bases at J, with 11 bases between. The CDR3 runs to 13 residues. The germline V gene encodes CDR1 KGHSH and CDR2 LQKENI. The DNA of the CDR3 is TGTGCCAGCTCACTGGGAATGGATTACGAGCAGTACGTC. It encodes CASSLGMDYEQYV.

This clone has just a few counts. The V and J genes are TRBV30 and TRBJ1-1; no definite D call. The CDR3 runs to 14 residues. Trimming removed 2 bases from V and 1 base from J, with 11 bases in between. Looked up from germline, CDR1 is GTSNPN and CDR2 is SVGIG (reference sequence). CDR3 in amino acids: CAWSTLTANTEAFF. Here the CDR3 DNA reads TGTGCCTGGAGTACACTAACGGCGAACACTGAAGCTTTCTTT.

V gene TRBV11-2 combines with J gene TRBJ2-5; D is undetermined. Germline CDR1 SGHAT, CDR2 FQNNGV. V was cut by 5 bases and J by 4 bases, with 11 bases left in between. The CDR3 length is 13 residues. Here the CDR3 reads CASSPVLRETQYF. In nucleotides, the CDR3 is TGTGCCAGCAGCCCCGTTTTGAGAGAGACCCAGTACTTC.

The chain couples TRBV5-1 to TRBJ2-3, with 8 positions matching TRBD2. This CDR3 has 15 residues. V shed 3 bases, J shed 6 bases, and the junction held 9 bases outside the gene matches. Germline CDR1 reads SGHRS; CDR2 reads YFSETQ. The CDR3 spells CASSSGGAWVDTQYF. CDR3 sequence (DNA): TGCGCCAGCAGCTCCGGGGGGGCTTGGGTGGATACGCAGTATTTT. Full variable domain (missing parts from reference TRBV5-1 and TRBJ2-3): KAGVTQTPRYLIKTRGQQVTLSCSPISGHRSVSWYQQTPGQGLQFLFEYFSETQRNKGNFPGRFSGRQFSNSRSEMNVSTLELGDSALYLCASSSGGAWVDTQYFGPGTRLTVL.

This clone occurred a few times. The rearrangement joins TRBV28 to TRBJ1-2; D gene ambiguous. The CDR3 loop spans 11 amino acids. Trimming took 5 bases from V and 4 from J, leaving 5 bases between them. Germline loops: CDR1 MDHEN, CDR2 SYDVKM. CDR3 nucleotides: TGTGCCAGCAGTCGAGTCTATGGCTACACCTTC. Residues: CASSRVYGYTF.

This clone was seen once. The chain has TRBV12-2 and TRBJ1-6. TRBV12-2 is a known pseudogene. This CDR3 has 13 amino acids. The CDR3 spells CASRWPGTVVSHF. The CDR3 DNA reads TGTGCAAGTCGCTGGCCGGGGACGGTGGTTTCCCACTTT.

This chain uses TRBV3-1 (or the pseudogene TRBV3-2) with TRBJ2-3; TRBD2 matches 7 bases. V lost 3 bases and J lost 2; bases outside the gene matches: 5. CDR3 size: 15 residues. Germline lookup yields CDR1 LGHDT and CDR2 YNNKEL (reference sequence). CDR3 protein: CASSHRAGTTDTQYF. The CDR3 DNA follows: TGTGCCAGCAGCCATAGAGCGGGGACCACAGATACGCAGTATTTT.

The rearrangement joins TRBV19 to TRBJ1-1; D is unresolved. This CDR3 is 13 amino acids long. Germline loops: CDR1 LNHDA, CDR2 SQIVND (reference sequence). Trimming removed 7 bases from V and 0 bases from J, with 9 bases in between. The CDR3: CASKGDVNTEAFF. CDR3 nucleotides: TGTGCCAGTAAAGGAGACGTGAACACTGAAGCTTTCTTT.

The V call is TRBV5-1, the J call TRBJ2-1; D uncertain. V lost 4 bases and J 5 bases, leaving 13 bases between the germline ends. Per germline, CDR1 SGHRS and CDR2 YFSETQ. The CDR3 sequence is 14 residues long. CDR3 loop: CASSPGSNDNEQFF. CDR3 sequence (DNA): TGCGCCAGCAGCCCCGGATCTAATGACAATGAGCAGTTCTTC.

This clone was seen a single time. V gene TRBV2 combines with J gene TRBJ2-4; the match to TRBD1 covers 9 bases. This CDR3 contains 17 residues. V was clipped by 6 bases and J by 2 bases; unmatched bases: 11. Germline-derived CDR1 and CDR2 are SNHLY and FYNNEI. DNA of the CDR3: TGTGCCAGCAGCCCTTTAACAGGGGGCGCCCCCAAAAACATTCAGTACTTC. It is translated as CASSPLTGGAPKNIQYF.